The clone carrying this T cell receptor beta chain has at least ten counts. Germline V gives CDR1 MDHEN, CDR2 SYDVKM. The CDR3 length is 11 residues. V was clipped by 7 bases and J by 7 bases, with 10 bases between them. According to the study, TCR beta libraries were built with iRepertoire HTBI primers and CDR3-region Arm-PCR. From the multiplex PCR reads, TCRdb called clonotypes with MiXCR, one entry per CDR3 protein. The data contain hundreds of thousands of distinct CDR3 sequences, less than 20% of them singletons. The data stem from a study of regulatory T cells in long-lasting Graves disease. As to time point: newly diagnosed GD, antithyroid drugs for less than 3 months. The TCR library was made from RNA that had been extracted from PBMCs in TRIzol.

This TCR was recovered from a female donor with Graves disease. Sequencing used peripheral blood mononuclear cells (PBMCs), obtained at new diagnosis, from a patient treated with antithyroid drugs. This sequence joins TRBV28 and TRBJ1-1; TRBD1 is a possible D gene (6 bases). The CDR3 spells CASKPDSEAFF. CDR3 DNA sequence: TGTGCCAGCAAACCGGACAGTGAAGCTTTCTTT.